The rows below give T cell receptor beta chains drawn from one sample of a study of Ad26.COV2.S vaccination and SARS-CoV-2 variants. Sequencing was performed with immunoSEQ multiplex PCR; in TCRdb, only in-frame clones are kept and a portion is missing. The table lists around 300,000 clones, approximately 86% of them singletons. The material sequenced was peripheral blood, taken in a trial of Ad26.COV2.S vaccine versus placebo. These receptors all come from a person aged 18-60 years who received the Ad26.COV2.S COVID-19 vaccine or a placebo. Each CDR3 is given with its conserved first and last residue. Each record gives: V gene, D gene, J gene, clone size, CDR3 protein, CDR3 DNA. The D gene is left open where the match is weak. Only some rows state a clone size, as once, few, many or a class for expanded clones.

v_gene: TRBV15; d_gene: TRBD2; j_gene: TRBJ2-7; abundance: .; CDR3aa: CATSEVPGGAEQYF; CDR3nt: TGTGCCACCAGCGAGGTGCCGGGAGGAGCCGAGCAGTACTTC
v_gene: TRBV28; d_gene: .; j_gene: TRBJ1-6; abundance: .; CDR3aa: CASSPRRESSYNSPLHF; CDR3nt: TGTGCCAGCAGCCCCCGTCGAGAGAGCTCCTATAATTCACCCCTCCACTTT
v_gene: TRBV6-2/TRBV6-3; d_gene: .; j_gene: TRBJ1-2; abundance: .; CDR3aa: CASSYSNVKGYTF; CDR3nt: TGTGCCAGCAGTTACTCGAACGTCAAAGGCTACACCTTC
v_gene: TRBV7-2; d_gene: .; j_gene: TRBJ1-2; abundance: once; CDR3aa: CASSSWDTGNYGYTF; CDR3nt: TGTGCCAGCAGCTCATGGGATACAGGGAACTATGGCTACACCTTC
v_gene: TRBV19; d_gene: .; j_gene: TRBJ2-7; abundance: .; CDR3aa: CASSMRQVRDEQYF; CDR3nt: TGTGCCAGTAGTATGCGGCAGGTCCGGGACGAGCAGTACTTC
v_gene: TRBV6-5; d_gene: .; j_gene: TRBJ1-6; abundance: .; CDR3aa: CASSREGGASPLHF; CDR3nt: TGTGCCAGCAGCCGAGAGGGCGGAGCCTCACCCCTCCACTTT
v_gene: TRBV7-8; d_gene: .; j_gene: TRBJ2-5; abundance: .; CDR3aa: CASMVRVQETQYF; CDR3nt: TGTGCCAGCATGGTCCGGGTTCAAGAGACCCAGTACTTC
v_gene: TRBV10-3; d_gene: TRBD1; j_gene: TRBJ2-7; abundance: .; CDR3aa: CAISESGRTGGIFEQYF; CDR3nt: TGTGCCATCAGTGAGTCGGGCAGAACAGGGGGCATTTTCGAGCAGTACTTC
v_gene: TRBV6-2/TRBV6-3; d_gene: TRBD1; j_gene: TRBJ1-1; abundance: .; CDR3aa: CASSYDRVGEAFF; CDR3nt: TGTGCCAGCAGTTACGACAGGGTTGGTGAAGCTTTCTTT
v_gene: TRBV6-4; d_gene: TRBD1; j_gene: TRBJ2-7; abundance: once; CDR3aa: CATRRGLYEQYF; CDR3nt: TGTGCCACCCGCAGGGGGCTTTACGAGCAGTACTTC
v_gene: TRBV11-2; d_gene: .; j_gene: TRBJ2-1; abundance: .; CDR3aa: CASRIHLAPGEEQFF; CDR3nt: TGTGCCAGCAGGATACATTTGGCCCCAGGGGAAGAGCAGTTCTTC
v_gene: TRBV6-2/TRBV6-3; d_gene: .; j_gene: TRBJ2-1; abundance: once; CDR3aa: CASSPINNEQFF; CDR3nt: TGTGCCAGCAGCCCCATTAACAATGAGCAGTTCTTC
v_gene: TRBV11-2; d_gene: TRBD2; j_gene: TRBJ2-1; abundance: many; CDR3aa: CASSLGPGLAPYNEQFF; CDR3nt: TGTGCCAGCAGCTTAGGCCCGGGACTAGCGCCCTACAATGAGCAGTTCTTC
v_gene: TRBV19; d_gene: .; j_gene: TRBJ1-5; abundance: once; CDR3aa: CASRPMGYSNQPQHF; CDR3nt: TGTGCCAGCCGCCCCATGGGGTATAGCAATCAGCCCCAGCATTTT
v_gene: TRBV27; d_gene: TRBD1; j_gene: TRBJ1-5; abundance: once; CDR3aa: CASSLSRQGAQPQHF; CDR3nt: TGTGCCAGCAGTTTATCGCGGCAGGGGGCACAGCCCCAGCATTTT
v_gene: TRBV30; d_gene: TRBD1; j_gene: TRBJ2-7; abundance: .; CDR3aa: CAWFRNDRVNHEQYF; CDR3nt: TGTGCCTGGTTTAGAAATGACAGGGTAAACCACGAGCAGTACTTC
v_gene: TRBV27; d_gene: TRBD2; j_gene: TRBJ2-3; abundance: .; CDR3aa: CASSLLAGGTDTQYF; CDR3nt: TGTGCCAGCAGTCTCCTAGCGGGAGGTACAGATACGCAGTATTTT
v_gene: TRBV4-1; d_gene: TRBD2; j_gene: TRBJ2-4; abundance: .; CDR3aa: CASSHSGGSKNIQYF; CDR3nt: TGCGCCAGCAGCCACAGCGGGGGATCCAAAAACATTCAGTACTTC
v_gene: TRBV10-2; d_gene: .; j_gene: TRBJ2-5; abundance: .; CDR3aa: CASGGFQETQYF; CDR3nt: TGCGCCAGCGGAGGATTTCAAGAGACCCAGTACTTC
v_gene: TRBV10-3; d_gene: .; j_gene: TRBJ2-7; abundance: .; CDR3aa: CAGSGTSYEQYF; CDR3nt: TGTGCCGGATCCGGGACCTCCTACGAGCAGTACTTC
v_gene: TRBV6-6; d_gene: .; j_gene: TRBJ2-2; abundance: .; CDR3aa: CASSYATGLSGELFF; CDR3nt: TGTGCCAGCAGTTACGCCACAGGGTTGAGCGGGGAGCTGTTTTTT